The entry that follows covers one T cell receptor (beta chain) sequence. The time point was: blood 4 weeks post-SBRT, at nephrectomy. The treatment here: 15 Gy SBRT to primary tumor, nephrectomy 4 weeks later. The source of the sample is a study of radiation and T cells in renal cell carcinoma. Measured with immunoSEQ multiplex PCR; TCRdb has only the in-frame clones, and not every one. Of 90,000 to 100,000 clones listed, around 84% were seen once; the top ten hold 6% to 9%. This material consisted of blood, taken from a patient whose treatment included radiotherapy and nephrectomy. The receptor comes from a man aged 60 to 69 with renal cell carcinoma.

The CDR3 is CASSRRRTLAGDNEQYF. The CDR3 DNA is TGTGCCAGCAGCCGAAGAAGGACTCTAGCGGGAGATAACGAGCAGTACTTC. This chain uses TRBV14 with TRBJ2-7; 10 bases map to TRBD2. V lost 4 bases and J lost 5; bases outside the gene matches: 14. CDR1 is SGHDN and CDR2 is FVKESK in the germline V gene. CDR3 size: 17 residues.